The next 11 T cell receptor beta chains were all read from a single sample in a study of CXCR3-negative and CXCR3-positive naive CD8 T cells. It was by 5' RACE with UMI labels that the TRB cDNA libraries were prepared. TCRdb reprocessed the 5' RACE reads; each CDR3 protein has one entry and no DNA is given. The sample's table shows roughly 90,000 distinct CDR3 sequences. The specimen was naive CXCR3- CD8+ T cells from blood. Described subset: CD45RO-CCR7+CD27+CD95- naive CD8+ T cells lacking CXCR3 (TNR3-). These TCRs come from a human donor in good health. Some clones in this sample may be carry-over from other donors' samples.

The V call is TRBV29-1, the J call TRBJ2-5; TCRdb proposes TRBD1, but this gene call is untestable without DNA. CDR3 length: 15 amino acids. The germline V gene has CDR1 SQVTM and CDR2 ANQGSEA. CDR3 protein: CSVIRRGQLGETQYF. Using reference TRBV29-1 and TRBJ2-5 for the parts outside the CDR3, the full variable domain is SAVISQKPSRDICQRGTSLTIQCQVDSQVTMMFWYRQQPGQSLTLIATANQGSEATYESGFVIDKFPISRPNLTFSTLTVSNMSPEDSSIYLCSVIRRGQLGETQYFGPGTRLLVL.

V gene TRBV12-3 or TRBV12-4 combines with J gene TRBJ2-3; TCRdb's D call, TRBD2, is unchecked because there is no DNA. This CDR3 is built from 12 residues. Here the CDR3 reads CASLAETDTQYF.

The chain couples TRBV29-1 to TRBJ2-5; TCRdb gives TRBD2 as the D gene, but with no DNA this cannot be confirmed. There are 15 residues in the CDR3. CDR1 and CDR2 (germline): SQVTM, ANQGSEA. This chain's CDR3 is CSVRIEAGALETQYF.

The CDR3 sequence: CSVHLASAGTYEQYF. The chain joins TRBV29-1 to TRBJ2-7; TCRdb reports TRBD2, a call that lacks DNA to check it against. The CDR3 runs 15 residues. CDR1 and CDR2 (germline): SQVTM, ANQGSEA.

This chain joins TRBV25-1 and TRBJ2-7; TCRdb picks TRBD2, but there is no DNA to check that call. Germline V gene lookup returns CDR1 MGHDK and CDR2 SYGVNS. The CDR3 has 16 residues. The CDR3 loop reads CASSPLTQGPHYEQYF.

The rearrangement uses TRBV29-1 and TRBJ1-2. The CDR3 extends over 13 amino acids. Germline CDR1 reads SQVTM; CDR2 reads ANQGSEA. This CDR3 reads CSVPKTTNYGYTF.

This chain links TRBV4-3 with TRBJ1-2; TCRdb selects TRBD1, and the lack of DNA leaves this call unchecked. CDR3 size: 16 residues. CDR1 is LGHNA and CDR2 is YSLEER in the germline V gene. This chain's CDR3 is CASSQDRNTGNYGYTF.

V gene TRBV13 combines with J gene TRBJ2-7. Germline V gene data show CDR1 as PRHDT and CDR2 as FYEKMQ (reference sequence). The CDR3 spans 13 residues. CDR3 residues: CASTSFDSYEQYF.

CDR3 sequence reads: CSARRNGLEQFF. V usage is TRBV20-1 and J usage is TRBJ2-1; TCRdb names TRBD2, which stays unverified in the absence of DNA. The germline V gene has CDR1 DFQATT and CDR2 SNEGSKA (reference sequence). The CDR3 is 12 amino acids.

This chain joins TRBV28 and TRBJ1-1; absent DNA, TCRdb's TRBD1 call cannot be checked. The CDR3 sequence is 17 residues long. From germline, CDR1 is MDHEN and CDR2 SYDVKM. The CDR3 loop is CASSSLYDSDMNTEAFF.

CDR3 protein: CASSFYPWTGTYEQYF. The gene calls are TRBV12-3 or TRBV12-4 and TRBJ2-7; TCRdb names TRBD1, which stays unverified in the absence of DNA. The CDR3 is made up of 16 amino acids.